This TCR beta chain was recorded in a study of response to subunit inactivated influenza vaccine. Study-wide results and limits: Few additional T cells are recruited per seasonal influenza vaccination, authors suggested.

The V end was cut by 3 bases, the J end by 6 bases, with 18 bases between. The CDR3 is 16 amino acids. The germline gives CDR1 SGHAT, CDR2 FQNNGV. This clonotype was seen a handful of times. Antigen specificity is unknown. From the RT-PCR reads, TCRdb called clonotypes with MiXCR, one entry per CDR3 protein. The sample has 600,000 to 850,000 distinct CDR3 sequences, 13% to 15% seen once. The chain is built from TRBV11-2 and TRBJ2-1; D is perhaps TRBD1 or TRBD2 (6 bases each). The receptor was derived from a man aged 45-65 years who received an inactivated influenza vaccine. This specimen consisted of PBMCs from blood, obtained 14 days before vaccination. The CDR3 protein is CASSFEGGYRPNEQFF. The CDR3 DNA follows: TGTGCCAGCAGCTTCGAGGGGGGATACCGGCCCAATGAGCAGTTCTTC.